This T cell receptor beta chain appears in the sequencing data of a study of T cell repertoires in cytomegalovirus infection. CDR3 size: 16 residues. CDR1 and CDR2 from the germline V gene are MNHNY and SVGAGI (reference sequence). Deletions cut 0 bases from V and 2 bases from J, with 12 bases between. MiXCR, applied by TCRdb to the reads, yields one record per CDR3 protein. This sample has around 630,000 distinct CDR3 sequences, with 20% to 25% found just once. This clonotype has a handful of counts. Its antigen is unknown. Whole-study findings and limits: Summed frequency of shared TCR beta families picked out CMV carriers who also had the relevant HLA.

Sequencing input: CD8+ T cells from PBMCs. The gene calls are TRBV6-6 and TRBJ2-3; D gene unclear. The clonotype was recovered from a human donor in good health (CMV status not recorded). Some clones in this sample may be carry-over from other donors' samples. Here the CDR3 DNA reads TGTGCCAGCAGTTACTCACAGCTCGGAACCACAGATACGCAGTATTTT. This gives the protein CASSYSQLGTTDTQYF.